This T cell receptor (beta chain) originates from a study of blood T cell repertoires in COVID-19. Study in general: Researchers got acute and convalescent COVID-19 samples from the United States, Italy and Spain.

The CDR3 has 14 residues. Germline CDR1 MNHEY, CDR2 SMNVEV (reference sequence). Trimming removed 6 bases from V and 9 bases from J; junction bases left unmatched: 8. Patients of the Seattle cohort, enrolled during active infection, were followed longitudinally. Authors' analysis steps: Counts of nucleated cells, estimated from reference gene primer amplification, were obtained. Assay used: immunoSEQ multiplex PCR; TCRdb lists only in-frame clones, some missing. V and J calls and clone size are those listed in that table; D and trimming were worked out from the DNA. The sample holds about 92,000 clones, roughly 89% seen once.

The rearrangement joins TRBV27 to TRBJ1-6, with 7 bases matching TRBD1. This receptor was identified in an older woman with COVID-19, enrolled during active disease. Source material: peripheral blood. DNA for the CDR3: TGTGCCAGCAGCGAGAGGGACAGCCTTTCACCCCTCCACTTT. Translated, it gives CASSERDSLSPLHF.